The next 21 T cell receptor beta chains were all read from a single sample in a study of blood T cell repertoires in COVID-19. The table came from immunoSEQ multiplex PCR; TCRdb's copy has only in-frame clones and leaves some out. Here the sample spans roughly 240,000 clones, roughly 82% being singletons. Specimen: peripheral blood. The receptors come from a woman between 70 and 85 years old with acute or convalescent COVID-19.

This chain joins TRBV12-2 and TRBJ2-1; the table's D call, TRBD1, was not checked against the DNA. TRBV12-2 is reported as a pseudogene. This CDR3 is 17 amino acids long. The CDR3 DNA follows: TGTGCAAGTCGCTTAGAACCAGGGGTTTCCCTATACAATGAGCAGTTCTTC. Translation: CASRLEPGVSLYNEQFF.

This rearrangement joins TRBV6-5 to TRBJ1-3; TRBD1 might be the D (6 bases). The CDR3 is 15 residues long. Germline V CDR1 and CDR2: MNHEY, SVGAGI. The V and J ends lost 7 bases and 0 bases respectively, with 13 bases between them. CDR3 amino acids: CASTRTAYSGNTIYF. CDR3 bases: TGTGCCAGCACCCGGACAGCATACTCTGGAAACACCATATATTTT.

The rearrangement uses TRBV6-5 and TRBJ2-1; D unclear. The CDR3 contains 11 residues. V gave up 6 bases and J gave up 7 bases, with 7 bases separating them. Germline V gene lookup returns CDR1 MNHEY and CDR2 SVGAGI. The CDR3, as DNA: TGTGCCAGCAGCCTCCTAAATGAGCAGTTCTTC. It translates to CASSLLNEQFF.

This clone was observed a few times. The V call is TRBV3-1 (or the pseudogene TRBV3-2), the J call TRBJ1-1, with D perhaps matching TRBD1 (5 bases). The CDR3 is 13 residues long. Germline V gene data show CDR1 as LGHDT and CDR2 as YNNKEL (reference sequence). The V and J ends lost 2 bases and 4 bases respectively, with 8 bases between them. The CDR3 spells CASSQWRGTEAFF. The DNA for the CDR3 is TGTGCCAGCAGCCAATGGAGGGGCACTGAAGCTTTCTTT.

This clone was observed once. The chain couples TRBV5-3 to TRBJ2-5, with D tentatively TRBD2 (5 bases). TRBV5-3 is given ORF status, its function remaining uncertain. This CDR3 has 13 amino acids. Trimming took 0 bases from V and 4 from J, leaving 7 bases between them. The DNA for the CDR3 is TGTGCCAGAAGCTTGGGGGCGGGAGAGACCCAGTACTTC. It translates to CARSLGAGETQYF.

V is TRBV6-2 or TRBV6-3 and J is TRBJ2-7; a weak D match, TRBD1 (6 bases). Germline V gene data show CDR1 as MNHEY and CDR2 as SVGEGT. Trimming removed 5 bases at V and 2 bases at J, with 10 bases between. This CDR3 contains 13 residues. The CDR3, as DNA: TGTGCCAGCAGTCTGGCAGGGGCCTACGAGCAGTACTTC. This codes for CASSLAGAYEQYF.

This chain connects TRBV5-4 to TRBJ1-4; 8 positions agree with TRBD1. J was trimmed by 8 bases and V by 4 bases; bases with no gene match: 10. The CDR3 has 15 amino acids. Germline values: CDR1 SGHNT, CDR2 YYREEE (reference sequence). DNA of the CDR3: TGTGCCAGCAGCATAAACCAGGGGGCGCGAGAAAAACTGTTTTTT. Translated, it gives CASSINQGAREKLFF.

The chain combines TRBV19 with TRBJ2-7, with D unresolved. This CDR3 has 14 amino acids. V lost 6 bases and J 0 bases, leaving 12 bases between the germline ends. The germline CDR1 and CDR2 sequences are LNHDA and SQIVND (reference sequence). CDR3 protein: CASRPRDRSYEQYF. The CDR3 nucleotides are TGTGCCAGTAGGCCCCGCGATCGCTCCTACGAGCAGTACTTC.

V gene TRBV19 combines with J gene TRBJ2-1, with a weak D call TRBD2 (5 bases). The V gene's germline CDR1 is LNHDA and CDR2 SQIVND (reference sequence). Deletions cut 6 bases from V and 7 bases from J, with 13 bases between. The CDR3 covers 13 residues. Here the CDR3 DNA reads TGTGCCAGTAGCCTCGGGGTAGGGAATGAGCAGTTCTTC. This gives the protein CASSLGVGNEQFF.

The CDR3 sequence is CASSQEPGQGLYEQYF. CDR3 in DNA: TGTGCCAGCAGCCAAGAACCGGGACAGGGTCTTTACGAGCAGTACTTC. The chain uses TRBV4-2 and TRBJ2-7, with 9 bases lining up with TRBD1. The junction had 7 bases not matched to a gene; V was cut back by 0 bases and J by 4 bases. The germline gives CDR1 LGHNA, CDR2 YNFKEQ. The CDR3 extends over 16 amino acids.

The chain recombines TRBV28 with TRBJ1-2; D may be TRBD1 (5 bases). The CDR3 runs 17 residues. The ends were cut back, 3 bases at V and 0 bases at J, with 17 bases in the middle. CDR1 and CDR2 from the germline V gene are MDHEN and SYDVKM. This CDR3 is CASSLGGGGRSNYGYTF. CDR3 in DNA: TGTGCCAGCAGTTTGGGGGGTGGCGGGAGGTCTAACTATGGCTACACCTTC.

The chain links TRBV7-9 to TRBJ1-4; TRBD1 aligns across 7 bases. Germline values: CDR1 SEHNR, CDR2 FQNEAQ (reference sequence). The CDR3 totals 16 residues. Unmatched junction bases numbered 7, after V lost 1 base and J lost 5 bases. The CDR3 DNA is TGTGCCAGCAGCTTAGACAGGGGCCAGGGGAATGAAAAACTGTTTTTT. Protein: CASSLDRGQGNEKLFF.

This sequence joins TRBV7-9 and TRBJ1-5; 8 bases are a match to TRBD1. Germline V gene data show CDR1 as SEHNR and CDR2 as FQNEAQ (reference sequence). The CDR3 length is 15 residues. V was pared by 3 bases and J by 4 bases, with 5 bases of the junction left unmatched. CDR3 region: CASSLSGQGNQPQHF. The CDR3 coding sequence is TGTGCCAGCAGCTTGTCAGGACAGGGTAATCAGCCCCAGCATTTT.

The J gene is TRBJ1-2, the V gene TRBV27, with D possibly TRBD1 on 5 matching bases. Germline values: CDR1 MNHEY, CDR2 SMNVEV (reference sequence). The CDR3 consists of 15 residues. V was pared by 2 bases and J by 4 bases, with 14 bases between. This CDR3 is CASSLRAGLSYGYTF. CDR3 DNA sequence: TGTGCCAGCAGTTTAAGGGCAGGGTTGAGCTATGGCTACACCTTC.

This clone appeared a single time. CDR3 sequence (DNA): TGTGCCAGCAGCCCGGGGAGGAGCACAGATACGCAGTATTTT. Translation: CASSPGRSTDTQYF. The J gene is TRBJ2-3, the V gene TRBV5-4; D perhaps matches TRBD2 (6 bases). The ends were cut back, 4 bases at V and 0 bases at J, with 9 bases in the middle. This CDR3 has 14 residues. CDR1 SGHNT and CDR2 YYREEE come from the germline V gene (reference sequence).

V and J are TRBV3-1 (or the pseudogene TRBV3-2) and TRBJ1-5; D remains unclear. V lost 4 bases and J 0 bases, leaving 7 bases between the germline ends. Germline lookup yields CDR1 LGHDT and CDR2 YNNKEL (reference sequence). This CDR3 region has 14 residues. For the CDR3, the DNA is TGTGCCAGCAGCCCGTTATATAGCAATCAGCCCCAGCATTTT. This encodes CASSPLYSNQPQHF.

The chain links TRBV6-5 to TRBJ2-5, with a possible D match to TRBD2 (7 bases). V gave up 4 bases and J gave up 7 bases, with 13 bases separating them. This CDR3 has 13 amino acids. The germline V gene encodes CDR1 MNHEY and CDR2 SVGAGI. The CDR3 sequence: CASSSHREGTQYF. The CDR3 DNA reads as TGTGCCAGCAGTTCTCACAGGGAGGGGACCCAGTACTTC.

The V and J genes are TRBV11-3 and TRBJ1-3; 8 bases map to TRBD1. The CDR3 consists of 14 residues. V trimming: 3 bases; J trimming: 5 bases; junction bases outside the gene matches: 3. Germline V gives CDR1 SGHNT, CDR2 YENEEA. The CDR3 DNA reads as TGTGCCAGCAGCTTTGGACAGGGACGAAACACCATATATTTT. It translates to CASSFGQGRNTIYF.

The J gene is TRBJ1-4, the V gene TRBV4-1; TRBD1 aligns across 8 bases. V lost 0 bases to trimming and J lost 7 bases; unmatched junction nucleotides: 7. CDR1 is MGHRA and CDR2 is YSYEKL in the germline V gene. The length of the CDR3 is 16 residues. CDR3 protein: CASSQDPTGGFEKLFF. DNA for the CDR3: TGCGCCAGCAGCCAAGATCCAACAGGGGGGTTTGAAAAACTGTTTTTT.

The chain uses TRBV9 and TRBJ2-1, with 10 bases lining up with TRBD2. CDR1 SGDLS and CDR2 YYNGEE come from the germline V gene. Unmatched junction bases numbered 6, after V lost 0 bases and J lost 0 bases. This CDR3 contains 18 residues. CDR3 residues: CASSVALAGRSSYNEQFF. DNA for the CDR3: TGTGCCAGCAGCGTAGCACTAGCGGGGAGGAGCTCCTACAATGAGCAGTTCTTC.

The chain is built from TRBV11-1 and TRBJ2-4; 7 positions match TRBD1. J was trimmed by 1 base and V by 5 bases; bases with no gene match: 2. Germline V lookup: CDR1 SGHAT, CDR2 FQDESV (reference sequence). CDR3 length equals 14 residues. CDR3 nucleotide sequence: TGTGCCAGCAGCCTGACAGGGGCCAAAAACATTCAGTACTTC. Its translation is CASSLTGAKNIQYF. Full variable domain (rest looked up from reference TRBV11-1 and TRBJ2-4): EAEVAQSPRYKITEKSQAVAFWCDPISGHATLYWYRQILGQGPELLVQFQDESVVDDSQLPKDRFSAERLKGVDSTLKIQPAELGDSAMYLCASSLTGAKNIQYFGAGTRLSVL.